A single sample is the source of the 5 T cell receptor beta chains below, sequenced in a study of blood T cell repertoires in COVID-19. Some clones are missing from TCRdb's copy, which holds only in-frame ones; the method was immunoSEQ multiplex PCR. The sample has about 100,000 clones; over 80% are singletons. Input material: peripheral blood. These receptors all stem from a woman in her seventies with acute or convalescent COVID-19.

This sequence joins TRBV5-1 and TRBJ2-7, with TRBD1 matching 8 bases. J was trimmed by 6 bases and V by 4 bases; bases with no gene match: 9. Germline values: CDR1 SGHRS, CDR2 YFSETQ. The CDR3 sequence is 14 residues long. The CDR3: CASSPGQGSFEQYF. Written as DNA, the CDR3 is TGCGCCAGCAGCCCCGGACAGGGATCGTTCGAGCAGTACTTC.

This clone was counted a few times. The chain employs TRBV4-3 and TRBJ2-3, with a weak D call TRBD2 (6 bases). CDR1 and CDR2 (germline): LGHNA, YSLEER. Trimming left V 4 bases short and J 4 bases short, with 15 bases between. The CDR3 contains 15 residues. The CDR3 protein is CASSPLGGTADTQYF. The CDR3 nucleotides are TGCGCCAGCAGCCCCCTCGGGGGTACCGCAGATACGCAGTATTTT.

The chain joins TRBV7-9 to TRBJ1-5; D may be TRBD1 (5 bases). There are 15 residues in the CDR3. V lost 3 bases, J lost 6 bases, and 15 bases lay in between. Germline V CDR1 and CDR2: SEHNR, FQNEAQ (reference sequence). The CDR3 DNA is TGTGCCAGCAGCTTCGGTTCAGGGCCCAGTCAGCCCCAGCATTTT. This gives the protein CASSFGSGPSQPQHF.

CDR3 nucleotides: TGTGCCAGCAGCCAAAGGGAGATTAATGAAAAACTGTTTTTT. Encoded protein: CASSQREINEKLFF. The chain employs TRBV4-2 and TRBJ1-4; D uncertain. The CDR3 sequence is 14 residues long. The V and J ends lost 2 bases and 4 bases respectively, with 8 bases between them. CDR1 and CDR2 from the germline V gene are LGHNA and YNFKEQ.

The J gene is TRBJ2-3, the V gene TRBV24-1; TRBD2 is a possible D gene (6 bases). The V gene's germline CDR1 is KGHDR and CDR2 SFDVKD. V lost 4 bases and J 6 bases, leaving 19 bases between the germline ends. CDR3 length: 16 residues. CDR3 loop: CATSDRLGKGTDTQYF. CDR3 coding DNA: TGTGCCACCAGTGACCGCCTGGGGAAGGGGACTGATACGCAGTATTTT.